The source of this T cell receptor beta chain is a study of blood T cell repertoires in COVID-19. On the study more broadly: In each case, the material was cDNA or gDNA derived from T cells, B-cell-depleted T cells, or PBMCs.

Sequenced by immunoSEQ multiplex PCR; TCRdb stores in-frame clones only, minus some. Of 85,000 to 100,000 clones in the sample, around three quarters are singletons; the top ten hold nearly 9%. J was trimmed by 7 bases and V by 0 bases; bases with no gene match: 0. This CDR3 comprises 12 residues. Germline CDR1 SGHDT, CDR2 YYEEEE. Input material: peripheral blood. This clonotype originated in a man aged 45 to 65 who had recovered from COVID-19. V is TRBV5-6 and J is TRBJ1-1; 7 bases fit TRBD1. CDR3 protein: CASSLDRGEAFF. Written as DNA, the CDR3 is TGTGCCAGCAGCTTGGACAGGGGTGAAGCTTTCTTT.